Reported below is one T cell receptor beta chain. Its antigen is as yet unknown. This sample is part of a study of blood T cells in healthy people across ages. Study-level results: CMV infection status of these donors was not known. With unsorted PBMCs, a conclusive comparison of naive versus antigen-experienced cells was not possible. Among long-lived donors, naive CD4+ cells were more numerous and diversity higher than in aged donors. Roughly linear age-related decline in beta diversity appeared, significant by age 40.

Primed by a sample-barcoded 5' primer and a J-beta primer mix, a second PCR proceeded for roughly 6 to 12 cycles. Via MiXCR, TCRdb re-called the 5' RACE reads, giving one row per CDR3 protein. The sample lists 1.5 million to 2 million distinct CDR3 sequences, 28% occurring once. CDR1 is SNHLY and CDR2 is FYNNEI in the germline V gene. The CDR3 length is 15 residues. This receptor was obtained from a woman aged 30 to 39 in good health. The chain combines TRBV2 with TRBJ2-1; 9 bases align to TRBD2. The J call may be wrong; the DNA end is better matched by TRBJ2-7. Sequences were obtained from blood. Here the CDR3 DNA reads TGTGCCAGCAGTCCTAGACTAGCGGCCTACAATGAGCAGTACTTC. Amino acids: CASSPRLAAYNEQYF.